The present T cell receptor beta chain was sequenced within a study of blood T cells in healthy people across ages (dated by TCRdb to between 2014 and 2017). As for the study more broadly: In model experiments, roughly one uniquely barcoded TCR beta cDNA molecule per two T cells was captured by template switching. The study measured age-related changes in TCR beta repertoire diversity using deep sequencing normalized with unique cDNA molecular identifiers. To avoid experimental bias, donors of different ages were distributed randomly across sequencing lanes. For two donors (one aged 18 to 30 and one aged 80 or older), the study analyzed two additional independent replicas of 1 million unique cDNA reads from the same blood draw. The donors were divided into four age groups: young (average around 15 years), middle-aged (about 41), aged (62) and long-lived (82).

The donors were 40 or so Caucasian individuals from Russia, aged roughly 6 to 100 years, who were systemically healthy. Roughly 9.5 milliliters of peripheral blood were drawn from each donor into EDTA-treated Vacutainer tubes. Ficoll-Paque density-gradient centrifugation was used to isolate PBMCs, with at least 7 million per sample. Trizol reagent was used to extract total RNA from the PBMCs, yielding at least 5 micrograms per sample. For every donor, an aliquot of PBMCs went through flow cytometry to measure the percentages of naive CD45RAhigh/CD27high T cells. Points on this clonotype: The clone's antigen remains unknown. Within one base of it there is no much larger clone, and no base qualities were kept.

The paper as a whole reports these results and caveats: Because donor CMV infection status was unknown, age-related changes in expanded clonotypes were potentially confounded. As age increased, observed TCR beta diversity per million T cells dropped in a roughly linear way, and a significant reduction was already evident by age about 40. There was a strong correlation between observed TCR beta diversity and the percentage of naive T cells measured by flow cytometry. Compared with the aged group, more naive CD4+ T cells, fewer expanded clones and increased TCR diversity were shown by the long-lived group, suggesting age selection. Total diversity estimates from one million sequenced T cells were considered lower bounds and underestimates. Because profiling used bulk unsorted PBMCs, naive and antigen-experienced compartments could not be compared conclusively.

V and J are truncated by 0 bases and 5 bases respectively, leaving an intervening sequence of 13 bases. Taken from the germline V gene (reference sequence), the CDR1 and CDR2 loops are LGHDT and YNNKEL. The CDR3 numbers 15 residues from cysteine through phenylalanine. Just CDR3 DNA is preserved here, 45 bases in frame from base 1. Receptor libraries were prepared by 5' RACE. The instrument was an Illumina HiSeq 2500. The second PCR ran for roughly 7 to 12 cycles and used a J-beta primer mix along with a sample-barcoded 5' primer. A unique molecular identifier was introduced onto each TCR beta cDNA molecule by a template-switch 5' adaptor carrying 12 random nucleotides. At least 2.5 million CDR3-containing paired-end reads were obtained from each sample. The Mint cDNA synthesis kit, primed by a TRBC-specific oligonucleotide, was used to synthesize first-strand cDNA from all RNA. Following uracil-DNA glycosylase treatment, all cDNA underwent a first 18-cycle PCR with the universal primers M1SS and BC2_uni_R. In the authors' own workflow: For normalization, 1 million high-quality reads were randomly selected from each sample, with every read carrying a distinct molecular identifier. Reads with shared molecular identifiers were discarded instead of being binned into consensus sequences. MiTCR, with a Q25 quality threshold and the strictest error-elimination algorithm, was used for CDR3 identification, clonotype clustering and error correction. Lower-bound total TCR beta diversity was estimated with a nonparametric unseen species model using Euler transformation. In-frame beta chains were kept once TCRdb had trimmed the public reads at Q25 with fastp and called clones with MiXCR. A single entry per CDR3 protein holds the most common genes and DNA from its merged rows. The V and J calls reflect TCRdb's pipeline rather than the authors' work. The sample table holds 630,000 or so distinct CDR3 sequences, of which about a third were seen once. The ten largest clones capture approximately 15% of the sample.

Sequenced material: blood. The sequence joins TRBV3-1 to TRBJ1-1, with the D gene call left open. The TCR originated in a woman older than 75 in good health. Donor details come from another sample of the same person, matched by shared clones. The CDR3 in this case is CASSQDGGAGTEAFF. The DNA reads TGTGCCAGCAGCCAAGATGGCGGCGCGGGGACTGAAGCTTTCTTT.